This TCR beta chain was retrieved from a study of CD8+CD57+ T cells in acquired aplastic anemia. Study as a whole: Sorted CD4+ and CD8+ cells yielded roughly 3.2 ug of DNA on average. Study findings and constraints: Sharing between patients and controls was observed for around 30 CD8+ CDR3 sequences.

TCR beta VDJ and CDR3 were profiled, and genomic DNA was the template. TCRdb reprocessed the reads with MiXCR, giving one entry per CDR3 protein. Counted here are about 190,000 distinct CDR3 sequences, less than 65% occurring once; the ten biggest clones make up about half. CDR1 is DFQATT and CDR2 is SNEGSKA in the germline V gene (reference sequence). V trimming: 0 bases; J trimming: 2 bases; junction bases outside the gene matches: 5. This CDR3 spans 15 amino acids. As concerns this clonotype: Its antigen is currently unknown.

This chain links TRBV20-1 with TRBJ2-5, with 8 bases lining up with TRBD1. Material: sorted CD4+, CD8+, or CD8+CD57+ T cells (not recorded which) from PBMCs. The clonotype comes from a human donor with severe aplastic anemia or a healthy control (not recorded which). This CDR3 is CSARDLGQVQETQYF. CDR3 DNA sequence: TGCAGTGCTAGAGATCTGGGACAGGTTCAAGAGACCCAGTACTTC.